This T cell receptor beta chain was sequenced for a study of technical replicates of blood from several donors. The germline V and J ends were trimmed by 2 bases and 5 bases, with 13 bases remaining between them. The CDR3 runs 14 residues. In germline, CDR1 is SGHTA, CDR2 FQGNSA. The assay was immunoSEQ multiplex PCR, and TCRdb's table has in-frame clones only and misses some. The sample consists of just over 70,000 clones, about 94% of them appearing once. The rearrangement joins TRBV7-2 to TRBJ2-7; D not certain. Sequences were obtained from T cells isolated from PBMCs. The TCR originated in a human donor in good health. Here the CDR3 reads CASSLTRHAHEQYF. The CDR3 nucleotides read TGTGCCAGCAGCTTAACACGACACGCGCACGAGCAGTACTTC.